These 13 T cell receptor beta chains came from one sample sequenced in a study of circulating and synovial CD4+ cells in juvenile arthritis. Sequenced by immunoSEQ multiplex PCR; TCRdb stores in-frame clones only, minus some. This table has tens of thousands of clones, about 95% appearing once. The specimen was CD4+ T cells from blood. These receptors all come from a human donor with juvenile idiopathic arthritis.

CDR3 coding DNA: TGCGCCAGCAGTGGGGCGGGAAATTCACCCCTCCACTTT. Translated: CASSGAGNSPLHF. This rearrangement joins TRBV10-1 to TRBJ1-6; D remains ambiguous. The germline gives CDR1 WNHNN, CDR2 SYGVQD (reference sequence). Deletions cut 4 bases from V and 7 bases from J, with 8 bases between. This CDR3 is 13 amino acids long.

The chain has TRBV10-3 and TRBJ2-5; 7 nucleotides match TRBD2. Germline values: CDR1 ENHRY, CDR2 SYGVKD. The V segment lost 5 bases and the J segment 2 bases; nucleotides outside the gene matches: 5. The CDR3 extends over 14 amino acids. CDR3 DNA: TGTGCCATCAGTCCAGCGGGGATTCAAGAGACCCAGTACTTC. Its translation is CAISPAGIQETQYF.

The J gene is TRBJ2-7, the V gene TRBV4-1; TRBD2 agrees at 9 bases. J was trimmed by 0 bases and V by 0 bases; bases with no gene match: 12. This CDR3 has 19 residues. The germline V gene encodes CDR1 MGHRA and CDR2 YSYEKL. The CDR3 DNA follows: TGCGCCAGCAGCCAAGACCCCTCCGATAGCGGGGGCCCCTCCTACGAGCAGTACTTC. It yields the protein CASSQDPSDSGGPSYEQYF.

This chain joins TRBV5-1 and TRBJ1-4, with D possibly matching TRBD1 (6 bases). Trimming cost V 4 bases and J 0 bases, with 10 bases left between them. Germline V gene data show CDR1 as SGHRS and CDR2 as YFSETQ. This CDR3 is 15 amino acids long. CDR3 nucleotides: TGCGCCAGCAGCCCGACAGGAGCAACTAATGAAAAACTGTTTTTT. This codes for CASSPTGATNEKLFF. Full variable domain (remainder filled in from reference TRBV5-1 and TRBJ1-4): KAGVTQTPRYLIKTRGQQVTLSCSPISGHRSVSWYQQTPGQGLQFLFEYFSETQRNKGNFPGRFSGRQFSNSRSEMNVSTLELGDSALYLCASSPTGATNEKLFFGSGTQLSVL.

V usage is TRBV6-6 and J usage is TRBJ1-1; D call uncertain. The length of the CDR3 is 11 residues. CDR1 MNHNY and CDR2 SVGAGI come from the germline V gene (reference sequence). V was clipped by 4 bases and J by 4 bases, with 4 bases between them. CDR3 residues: CASSWATEAFF. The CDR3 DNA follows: TGTGCCAGCAGTTGGGCCACTGAAGCTTTCTTT.

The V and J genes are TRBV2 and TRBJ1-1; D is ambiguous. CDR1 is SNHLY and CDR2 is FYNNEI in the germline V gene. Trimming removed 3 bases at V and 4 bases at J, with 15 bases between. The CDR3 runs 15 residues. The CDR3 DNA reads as TGTGCCAGCAGTGATCTCCGCGGGGTCGGCACTGAAGCTTTCTTT. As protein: CASSDLRGVGTEAFF.

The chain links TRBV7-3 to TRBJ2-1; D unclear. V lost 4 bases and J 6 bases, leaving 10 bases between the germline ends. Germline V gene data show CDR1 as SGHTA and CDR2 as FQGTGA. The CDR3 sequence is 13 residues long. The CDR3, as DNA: TGTGCCAGCAGCTCGACCCGGAGCAATGAGCAGTTCTTC. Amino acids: CASSSTRSNEQFF.

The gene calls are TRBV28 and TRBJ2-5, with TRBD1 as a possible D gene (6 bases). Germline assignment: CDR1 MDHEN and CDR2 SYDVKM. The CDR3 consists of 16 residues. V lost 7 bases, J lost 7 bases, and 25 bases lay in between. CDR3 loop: CASTSPAVQGLGTQYF. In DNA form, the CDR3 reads TGTGCCAGCACCTCCCCGGCGGTACAGGGCCTTGGGACCCAGTACTTC.

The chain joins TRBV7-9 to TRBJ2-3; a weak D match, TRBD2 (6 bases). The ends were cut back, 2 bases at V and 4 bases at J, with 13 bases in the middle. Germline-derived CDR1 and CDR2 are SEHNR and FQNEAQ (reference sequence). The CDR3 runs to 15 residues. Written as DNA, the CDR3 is TGTGCCAGCAGCTTATCTGGGTTAGCGGCAGATACGCAGTATTTT. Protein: CASSLSGLAADTQYF.

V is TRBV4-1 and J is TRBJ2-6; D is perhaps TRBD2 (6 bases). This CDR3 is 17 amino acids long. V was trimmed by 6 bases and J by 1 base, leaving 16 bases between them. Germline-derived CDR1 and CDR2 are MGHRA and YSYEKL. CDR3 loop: CASRALGGRSGANVLTF. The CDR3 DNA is TGCGCCAGCAGGGCCCTAGGTGGGAGGTCTGGGGCCAACGTCCTGACTTTC.

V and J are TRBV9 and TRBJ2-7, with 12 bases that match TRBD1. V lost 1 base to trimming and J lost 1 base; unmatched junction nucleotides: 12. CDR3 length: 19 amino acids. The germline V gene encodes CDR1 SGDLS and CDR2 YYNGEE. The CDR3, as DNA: TGTGCCAGCAGCGTAAGCCCCCGGGACAGGGGGCGGGGGTCCTACGAGCAGTACTTC. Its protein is CASSVSPRDRGRGSYEQYF.

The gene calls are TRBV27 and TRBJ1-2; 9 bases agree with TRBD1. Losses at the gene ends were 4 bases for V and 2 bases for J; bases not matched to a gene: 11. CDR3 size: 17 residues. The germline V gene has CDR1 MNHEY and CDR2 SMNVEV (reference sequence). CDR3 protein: CASSSPLTGGTNYGYTF. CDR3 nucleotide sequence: TGTGCCAGCAGTTCCCCCTTGACAGGGGGGACGAACTATGGCTACACCTTC.

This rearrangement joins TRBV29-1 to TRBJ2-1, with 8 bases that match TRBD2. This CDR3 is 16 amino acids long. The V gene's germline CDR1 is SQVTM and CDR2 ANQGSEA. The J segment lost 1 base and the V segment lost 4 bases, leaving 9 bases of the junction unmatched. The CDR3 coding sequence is TGCAGCGTTGGAAAAGCGGGGGACACTTCCTACAATGAGCAGTTCTTC. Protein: CSVGKAGDTSYNEQFF.